This T cell receptor beta chain was recovered during a study of blood T cell repertoires in COVID-19 (dated by TCRdb to 2020 to 2022). The study in broad terms: Samples from collaborators originated in the United States, Italy and Spain and spanned both the acute and convalescent phases of COVID-19. Sample metadata almost always included a de-identified subject ID, COVID-19 status, age in years and sex. Samples were obtained from the ongoing ImmuneRACE study (first 160 participants) and from approximately 1,200 subjects provided by 6 global collaborators. The repertoires were released in a freely available public database meant as a resource for research on the immune response to SARS-CoV-2. The prospective study material was composed of cDNA or gDNA derived from T cells, B-cell-depleted T cells, or PBMCs. Deeply sampled blood TCRbeta repertoires from subjects exposed to, actively infected with, or recovered from COVID-19 were included in the dataset. Where available, HLA class I and class II types were taken from metadata supplied by the sample provider and were not determined by assay-based typing. Findings and caveats that apply to the study as a whole: The amount of clinical and demographic metadata varied by source and participant and was provided uncurated.

V trim: 7 bases; J trim: 3 bases; unmatched bases: 7. CDR1 SGHNT and CDR2 YYREEE were looked up in the germline V gene (reference sequence). Inclusive of the bounding cysteine and phenylalanine, the CDR3 is 15 residues long. Only the CDR3 DNA is retained, 45 bases long and in frame from the first base. One collaborating source in Seattle enrolled patients while the patients were actively infected and followed the patients over time throughout the course of disease. Whole blood was collected in K2EDTA tubes by collaborating institutions according to the institutions' own protocols. For TCRbeta analysis, collaborators shipped samples in one of three forms: frozen whole blood, isolated PBMCs, or DNA extracted from either of those sample types. The immunoSEQ Assay, a bias-controlled multiplex PCR, was used to amplify TCRbeta CDR3 regions from genomic DNA. The published analysis was carried out like this. Nucleated cell counts per sample were estimated from amplification of reference gene primers within the assay. To quantify the absolute abundance of each unique TCRbeta CDR3 rearrangement, sequence reads were collapsed and filtered. Productive Simpson clonality was computed per sample as the square root of Simpson's diversity index over productive rearrangements. TCRdb obtained this table from immuneACCESS and retained in-frame rearrangements with V and J assigned. These tables miss some clones; where compared with another copy, unresolved V genes account for less than half of the shortfall, and the remainder is unexplained. The V and J calls and clone size are taken from that table; D and trimming were inferred from the DNA. In this sample the table shows approximately 200,000 clones, 70% to 90% of which occur a single time. 15% to 20% of the sample is held by the ten biggest clonotypes.

About this clone: No antigen is known for it. The input lacks base qualities; no much larger clone sits a single base away.

The sample comprised peripheral blood. The chain was built from TRBV5-4 and TRBJ2-2, and TRBD1 aligns with 9 junction nucleotides. This sequence was found in a person in their 70s with COVID-19, enrolled during active disease. CDR3 region: CASATGTGYTGELFF. Here is the DNA: TGTGCCAGCGCTACCGGGACAGGGTACACCGGGGAGCTGTTTTTT.